These 17 T cell receptor beta chains share one sample of origin, sequenced in a study of regulatory T cells in long-lasting Graves disease. Noted time point: persistent/refractory GD, antithyroid drugs over 5 years with positive TRAb. Making the TCR library involved RNA that had been extracted from PBMCs. The TCR beta library used iRepertoire HTBI primers with Arm-PCR amplification of CDR3. TCRdb reprocessed the multiplex PCR reads with MiXCR, giving one entry per CDR3 protein. This sample has nearly 350,000 distinct CDR3 sequences; about 20% occur once, and the top ten carry less than 30%. Sequences were derived from peripheral blood mononuclear cells (PBMCs), sampled when the disease was refractory, from a patient treated with antithyroid drugs. The receptors originated from a female donor with Graves disease.

This clonotype has ten or more counts. The chain carries TRBV6-9 and TRBJ2-7; TRBD1 aligns across 7 bases. CDR3 length equals 14 residues. J lost 4 bases, V lost 4 bases, and 7 bases had no gene match. CDR1 MNHGY and CDR2 SVAAGI come from the germline V gene. This CDR3 is CASSSYRGGYEQYF. The CDR3 nucleotides are TGTGCCAGCAGTTCTTACAGGGGCGGATACGAGCAGTACTTC.

A note on this clonotype: This could be a read error, since a much larger clone is one nucleotide away. V and J are TRBV6-4 and TRBJ1-2, with 8 bases identical to TRBD1. Germline-derived CDR1 and CDR2 are MRHNA and SNTAGT. The CDR3 is 17 residues long. The CDR3 DNA reads TGTGCCAGCAGTATAAAACCGCAGGGGGCGCGGAACTATGGCTACATCTTC. Encoded protein: CASSIKPQGARNYGYIF.

This clonotype was seen ten or more times. This sequence joins TRBV5-1 and TRBJ2-5; D remains unclear. The length of the CDR3 is 12 residues. Germline CDR1 and CDR2: SGHRS and YFSETQ. Trimming shortened V by 4 bases and J by 6 bases, and 10 bases separated the two germline ends. In DNA, the CDR3 is TGCGCCAGCAGCCTCAACGAGAAGACCCAGTACTTC. This codes for CASSLNEKTQYF.

This chain joins TRBV28 and TRBJ1-2; 9 positions match TRBD1. CDR1 MDHEN and CDR2 SYDVKM come from the germline V gene. The CDR3 covers 11 residues. Unmatched junction bases numbered 3, after V lost 10 bases and J lost 6 bases. CDR3 residues: CATTGGHGYTF. DNA of the CDR3: TGTGCCACCACAGGGGGCCATGGCTACACCTTC.

The J gene is TRBJ2-7, the V gene TRBV11-3; D is ambiguous. This CDR3 is 14 amino acids long. CDR1 and CDR2 (germline): SGHNT, YENEEA. Trimming shortened V by 1 base and J by 7 bases, and 14 bases separated the two germline ends. The CDR3 region has the DNA TGTGCCAGCAGCTTAGGGATGGTTGTGGGAGAGCAGTACTTC. Protein product: CASSLGMVVGEQYF.

In its sample, this clonotype was seen a few times. This chain uses TRBV5-1 with TRBJ2-7; 16 nucleotides align to TRBD2. Germline CDR1 SGHRS, CDR2 YFSETQ. The CDR3 runs 20 residues. V was clipped by 0 bases and J by 5 bases; unmatched bases: 14. Here the CDR3 DNA reads TGCGCCAGCAGCTTGGCCCCCGGGACTAGCGGGAGGGCCCTGCGCGACGAGCAGTACTTC. Residues: CASSLAPGTSGRALRDEQYF. The variable domain in full, with the rest retrieved from reference TRBV5-1 and TRBJ2-7, is KAGVTQTPRYLIKTRGQQVTLSCSPISGHRSVSWYQQTPGQGLQFLFEYFSETQRNKGNFPGRFSGRQFSNSRSEMNVSTLELGDSALYLCASSLAPGTSGRALRDEQYFGPGTRLTVT.

This clonotype was observed a few times. This rearrangement joins TRBV10-3 to TRBJ2-4; TRBD2 agrees at 14 bases. The J segment lost 8 bases and the V segment lost 4 bases, leaving 4 bases of the junction unmatched. Germline CDR1 and CDR2: ENHRY and SYGVKD. The CDR3 has 15 residues. CDR3 protein: CAISGLAGGRDIQYF. The CDR3, as DNA: TGTGCCATCAGTGGACTAGCGGGAGGGAGGGACATTCAGTACTTC.

To note about this clonotype: Possible read error: a much larger clone is one base away. The chain carries TRBV2 and TRBJ1-3; D is unclear. The CDR3 is 13 amino acids. Per germline, CDR1 SNHLY and CDR2 FYNNEI. Trimming pared 4 bases from V and 1 base from J, leaving 5 bases between. The DNA for the CDR3 is TGTGCCAGCAGTGTACAGTCTGGAAACACCATATATTTT. It codes for CASSVQSGNTIYF.

This clonotype was seen only once. The chain recombines TRBV4-3 with TRBJ2-2, with TRBD2 as a possible D gene (6 bases). The CDR3 length is 21 residues. V lost 0 bases and J lost 0, with 23 bases in between. CDR1 is LGHNA, CDR2 YSLEER, per germline. CDR3 nucleotides: TGCGCCAGCAGCCAAGATCTCGGGGGACGGACTCCTTCGGCGAACACCGGGGAGCTGTTTTTT. It specifies CASSQDLGGRTPSANTGELFF.

At least ten counts were recorded for this clonotype. V and J are TRBV6-1 and TRBJ2-5; D might be TRBD1 or TRBD2, each matching 5 bases. Trimming took 6 bases from V and 3 from J, leaving 8 bases between them. The CDR3 totals 12 residues. Per the germline V gene, CDR1 is MNHNS and CDR2 is SASEGT. The CDR3 loop is CASRGTKETQYF. CDR3 in DNA: TGTGCCAGCAGAGGGACCAAAGAGACCCAGTACTTC.

There are many counts of this clonotype. CDR3 residues: CASSSSFGNTIYF. The CDR3 DNA follows: TGCGCCAGCAGCTCTTCGTTCGGAAACACCATATATTTT. The chain has TRBV5-1 and TRBJ1-3; D not certain. Germline loops: CDR1 SGHRS, CDR2 YFSETQ. This CDR3 is 13 amino acids long. V lost 3 bases and J lost 4, with 8 bases in between.

The gene calls are TRBV18 and TRBJ2-7; D is possibly TRBD1 or TRBD2 (5 bases each). This CDR3 has 12 amino acids. Deletions cut 6 bases from V and 1 base from J, with 7 bases between. Germline V CDR1 and CDR2: KGHSH, LQKENI. CDR3 DNA: TGTGCCAGCTCCGGGGCGTCCTACGAGCAGTACTTC. The encoded protein is CASSGASYEQYF.

For this clonotype: Given the absence of the conserved phenylalanine or tryptophan at the CDR3 end, a read error is likely. The chain joins TRBV28 to TRBJ2-2; D not certain. Germline lookup yields CDR1 MDHEN and CDR2 SYDVKM. V was pared by 6 bases and J by 1 base, with 21 bases between. This CDR3 has 18 amino acids. CDR3 bases: TGTGCCAGCAGCACTACCCCATGGAGTAACCAGAACACCGGGGAGCTGTTTCTT. Translated: CASSTTPWSNQNTGELFL.

This clonotype has only a few counts. The V gene is TRBV7-9, the J gene TRBJ2-5, with 8 bases lining up with TRBD2. The CDR3 contains 15 residues. Looked up from germline, CDR1 is SEHNR and CDR2 is FQNEAQ (reference sequence). After removal of 5 bases from V and 2 bases from J, the junction contained 7 bases not matched to a gene. CDR3 amino acids: CASSPERGLQETQYF. CDR3 nucleotides: TGTGCCAGCAGCCCGGAGCGGGGGCTTCAAGAGACCCAGTACTTC.

At least ten counts were recorded for this clonotype. V gene TRBV2 combines with J gene TRBJ2-5; D gene unclear. Trimming removed 3 bases at V and 7 bases at J, with 12 bases between. The CDR3 length is 13 residues. CDR1 is SNHLY and CDR2 is FYNNEI in the germline V gene. CDR3 sequence (DNA): TGTGCCAGCAGTGAGACGGATCCAGGGACCCAGTACTTC. This encodes CASSETDPGTQYF. Supplemented by reference TRBV2 and TRBJ2-5, the full variable domain reads EPEVTQTPSHQVTQMGQEVILRCVPISNHLYFYWYRQILGQKVEFLVSFYNNEISEKSEIFDDQFSVERPDGSNFTLKIRSTKLEDSAMYFCASSETDPGTQYFGPGTRLLVL.

Worth noting for this clonotype: A much larger clone differs from this one at a single base, so this may be a read error. This rearrangement joins TRBV7-2 to TRBJ2-5; D is unclear. V gave up 1 base and J gave up 7 bases, with 16 bases separating them. The length of the CDR3 is 15 residues. Germline loops: CDR1 SGHTA, CDR2 FQGNSA. Here the CDR3 DNA reads TGTGCCAGCAGCTTAGGGCAGGTCGTGCGAGCGACCCAGTACTTC. Residues: CASSLGQVVRATQYF.

This chain joins TRBV29-1 and TRBJ2-4; perhaps TRBD2 as D (7 bases). The CDR3 has 14 residues. V was pared by 7 bases and J by 9 bases, with 22 bases between. In germline, CDR1 is SQVTM, CDR2 ANQGSEA. CDR3 sequence (DNA): TGCAGCGCCCGGGGGGTTAGCGCGACAGGCATTCAGTACTTC. This sequence encodes CSARGVSATGIQYF.